This T cell receptor (beta chain) emerged from a study of T-cell reconstitution after alpha-beta-depleted transplantation in children. About this clonotype itself: What it recognizes is unknown.

Study results and caveats: Most T-cell counts and diversity one year after the transplant came from T cells that were newly produced.

V lost 5 bases to trimming and J lost 0 bases; unmatched junction nucleotides: 8. Per the germline V gene, CDR1 is DFQATT and CDR2 is SNEGSKA (reference sequence). The length of the CDR3 is 15 residues. Preparing the TCRbeta library involved the use of unique molecular identifiers. TCRdb analysed the PCR reads with MiXCR anew, one entry per CDR3 protein. The profile shows 700,000 or so distinct CDR3 sequences, 13% of them singletons. The chain carries TRBV20-1 and TRBJ2-3; 7 bases are a match to TRBD1. The sample consisted of PBMCs, taken before TCRalphabeta/CD19-depleted stem cell transplant. This TCR was recovered from a girl aged 2 to 10 with congenital amegakaryocytic thrombocytopenia, due to receive a stem cell transplant. The CDR3 spells CSAGVTGYSTDTQYF. As DNA, the CDR3 is TGCAGTGCTGGAGTGACAGGGTATAGCACAGATACGCAGTATTTT.